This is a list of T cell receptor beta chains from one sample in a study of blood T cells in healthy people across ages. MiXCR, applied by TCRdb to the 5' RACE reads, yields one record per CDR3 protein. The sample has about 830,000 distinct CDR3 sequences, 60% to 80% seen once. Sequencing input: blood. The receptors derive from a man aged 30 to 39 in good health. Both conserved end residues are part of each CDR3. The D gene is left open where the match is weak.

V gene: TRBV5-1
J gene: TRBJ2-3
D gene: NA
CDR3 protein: CASSTTLGTSTDTQYF

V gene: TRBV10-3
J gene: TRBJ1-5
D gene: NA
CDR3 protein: CAITPNVNQPQHF

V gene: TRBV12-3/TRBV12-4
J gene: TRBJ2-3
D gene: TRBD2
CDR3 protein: CASSPGRLAGSRADTQYF

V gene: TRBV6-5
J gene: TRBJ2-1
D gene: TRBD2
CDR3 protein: CASSYALAGASEQFF

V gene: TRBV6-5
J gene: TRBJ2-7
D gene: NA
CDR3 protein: CASSYFGISSYEQYF

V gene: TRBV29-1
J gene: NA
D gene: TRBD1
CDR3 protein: CSVEDRGDYEQYF

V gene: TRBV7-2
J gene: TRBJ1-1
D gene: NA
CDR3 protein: CASSLRGWTEAFF

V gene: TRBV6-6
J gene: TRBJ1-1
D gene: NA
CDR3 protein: CASSYSTGTSNTEAFF

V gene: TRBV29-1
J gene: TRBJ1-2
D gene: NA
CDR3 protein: CSVAETGYTF

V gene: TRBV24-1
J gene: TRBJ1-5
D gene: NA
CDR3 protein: CATGRVRQPQHF